This T cell receptor (beta chain) was identified in a study of PD-1 blockade in classical Hodgkin lymphoma. Note on this clone: Its antigen is unknown.

This table comes from immunoSEQ multiplex PCR, and its TCRdb copy is limited to in-frame clones, with some not included. The table includes tens of thousands of clones, 89% detected once. Following autologous stem cell transplantation, relapse occurred in every patient, and exposure to brentuximab vedotin varied. Findings and limits, study-wide: Complete responders' diversity at baseline resembled that of newly diagnosed patients.

This sequence was found in a human donor with classical Hodgkin lymphoma. This specimen consisted of peripheral blood mononuclear cells (PBMCs), obtained before the second cycle of nivolumab.

CDR3 amino acids: CASSLARSGTTYEQYF. The CDR3, as DNA: TGTGCCAGCAGCTTAGCGCGGAGCGGGACGACCTACGAGCAGTACTTC. This chain links TRBV7-8 with TRBJ2-7; 7 bases map to TRBD2. The CDR3 is 16 residues long. The germline V gene encodes CDR1 SGHVS and CDR2 FQNEAQ. V was pared by 0 bases and J by 2 bases, with 7 bases of the junction left unmatched.